This entry features one T cell receptor (beta chain) sequence. The V end lost 3 bases, the J end lost 6 bases, and 15 bases lay between the germline ends. CDR1 and CDR2 (germline): MNHEY, SMNVEV (reference sequence). The CDR3 has 15 residues. Treatment of the sample: oral pan-JAK inhibitor, 5-10 mg twice daily. Once RNA had been extracted, it was reverse transcribed into cDNA to act as the sequencing template. Sequencing was performed with immunoSEQ multiplex PCR; in TCRdb, only in-frame clones are kept and a portion is missing. The table records a few hundred thousand clones, less than 45% of them present only once. This entry belongs to a study of CD8+ T cells in alopecia areata.

V is TRBV27 and J is TRBJ2-1; possible D gene TRBD2, 6 bases. This clonotype was sampled from a human donor with alopecia areata. The sequenced sample was CD4+ T cells sorted from blood, obtained at approximately week 36, from a patient treated with tofacitinib. CDR3 nucleotides: TGTGCCAGCAGTTTTATTTCGCGAGCGGGCAATGAGCAGTTCTTC. This sequence encodes CASSFISRAGNEQFF.